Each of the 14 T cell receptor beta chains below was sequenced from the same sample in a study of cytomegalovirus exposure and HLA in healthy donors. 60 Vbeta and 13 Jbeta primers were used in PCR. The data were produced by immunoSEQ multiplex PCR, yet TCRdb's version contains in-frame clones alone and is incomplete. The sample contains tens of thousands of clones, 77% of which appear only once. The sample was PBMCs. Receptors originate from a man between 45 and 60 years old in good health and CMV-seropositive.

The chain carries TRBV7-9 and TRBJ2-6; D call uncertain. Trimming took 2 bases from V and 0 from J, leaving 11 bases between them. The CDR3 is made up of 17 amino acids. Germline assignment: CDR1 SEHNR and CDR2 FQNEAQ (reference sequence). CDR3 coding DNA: TGTGCCAGCAGCTTATTGGGCCCGATCTCTGGGGCCAACGTCCTGACTTTC. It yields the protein CASSLLGPISGANVLTF.

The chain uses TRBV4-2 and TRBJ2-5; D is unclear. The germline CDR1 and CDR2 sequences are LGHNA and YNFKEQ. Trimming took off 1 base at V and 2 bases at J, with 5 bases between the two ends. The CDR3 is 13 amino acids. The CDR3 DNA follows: TGTGCCAGCAGCCAAGTGGCACAAGAGACCCAGTACTTC. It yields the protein CASSQVAQETQYF.

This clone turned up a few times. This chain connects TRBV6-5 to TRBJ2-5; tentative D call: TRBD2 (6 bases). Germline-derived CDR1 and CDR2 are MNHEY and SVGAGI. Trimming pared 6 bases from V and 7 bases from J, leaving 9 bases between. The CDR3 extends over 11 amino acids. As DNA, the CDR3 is TGTGCCAGCAGGATCGGGGGGACCCAGTACTTC. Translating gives CASRIGGTQYF.

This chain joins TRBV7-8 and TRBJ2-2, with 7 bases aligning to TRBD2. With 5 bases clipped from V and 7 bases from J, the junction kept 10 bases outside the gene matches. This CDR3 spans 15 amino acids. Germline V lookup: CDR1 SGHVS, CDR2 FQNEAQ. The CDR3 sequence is CASSPEGTKNGELFF. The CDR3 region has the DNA TGTGCCAGCAGCCCCGAGGGGACTAAGAACGGGGAGCTGTTTTTT. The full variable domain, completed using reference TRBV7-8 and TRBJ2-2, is GAGVSQSPRYKVAKRGQDVALRCDPISGHVSLFWYQQALGQGPEFLTYFQNEAQLDKSGLPSDRFFAERPEGSVSTLKIQRTQQEDSAVYLCASSPEGTKNGELFFGEGSRLTVL.

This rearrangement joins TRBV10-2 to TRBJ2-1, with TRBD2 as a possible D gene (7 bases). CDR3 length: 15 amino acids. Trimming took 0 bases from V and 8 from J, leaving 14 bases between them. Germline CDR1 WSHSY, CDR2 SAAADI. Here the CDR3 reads CASSESGGGGYEQFF. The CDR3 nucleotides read TGCGCCAGCAGTGAGTCTGGCGGGGGCGGCTATGAGCAGTTCTTC.

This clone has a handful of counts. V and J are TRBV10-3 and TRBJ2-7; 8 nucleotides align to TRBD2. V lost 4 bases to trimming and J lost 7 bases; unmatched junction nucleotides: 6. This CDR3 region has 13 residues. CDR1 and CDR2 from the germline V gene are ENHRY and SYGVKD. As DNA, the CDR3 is TGTGCCATCAGTGGGAGCGGGAGCAGGGAGCAGTACTTC. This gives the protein CAISGSGSREQYF.

The CDR3 coding sequence is TGTGCCAGCAGCTTAGTCCCTAGCGGGGTACAAGAGACCCAGTACTTC. Translating gives CASSLVPSGVQETQYF. J is TRBJ2-5 and V is TRBV7-3, with 9 bases aligning to TRBD2. Germline CDR1 and CDR2: SGHTA and FQGTGA. After removal of 2 bases from V and 2 bases from J, the junction contained 6 bases not matched to a gene. This CDR3 has 16 amino acids. The full variable domain, its missing parts supplied by reference TRBV7-3 and TRBJ2-5, is GAGVSQTPSNKVTEKGKYVELRCDPISGHTALYWYRQSLGQGPEFLIYFQGTGAADDSGLPNDRFFAVRPEGSVSTLKIQRTERGDSAVYLCASSLVPSGVQETQYFGPGTRLLVL.

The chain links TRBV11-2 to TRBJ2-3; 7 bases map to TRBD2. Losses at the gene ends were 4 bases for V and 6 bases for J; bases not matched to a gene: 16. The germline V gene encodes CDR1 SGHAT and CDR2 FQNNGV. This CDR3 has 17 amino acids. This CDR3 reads CASSSLGFREVEDTQYF. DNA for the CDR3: TGTGCCAGCAGCTCGCTCGGATTTCGGGAGGTGGAGGATACGCAGTATTTT. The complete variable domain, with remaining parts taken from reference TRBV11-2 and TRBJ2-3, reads EAGVAQSPRYKIIEKRQSVAFWCNPISGHATLYWYQQILGQGPKLLIQFQNNGVVDDSQLPKDRFSAERLKGVDSTLKIQPAKLEDSAVYLCASSSLGFREVEDTQYFGPGTRLTVL.

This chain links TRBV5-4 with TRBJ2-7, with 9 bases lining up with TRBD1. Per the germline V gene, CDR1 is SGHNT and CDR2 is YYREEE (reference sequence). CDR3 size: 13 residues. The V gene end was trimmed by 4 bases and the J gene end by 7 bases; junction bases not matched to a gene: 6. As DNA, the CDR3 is TGTGCCAGCAGCATACAGGGGGCTGATGAGCAGTACTTC. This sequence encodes CASSIQGADEQYF. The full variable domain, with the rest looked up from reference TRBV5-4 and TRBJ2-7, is ETGVTQSPTHLIKTRGQQVTLRCSSQSGHNTVSWYQQALGQGPQFIFQYYREEENGRGNFPPRFSGLQFPNYSSELNVNALELDDSALYLCASSIQGADEQYFGPGTRLTVT.

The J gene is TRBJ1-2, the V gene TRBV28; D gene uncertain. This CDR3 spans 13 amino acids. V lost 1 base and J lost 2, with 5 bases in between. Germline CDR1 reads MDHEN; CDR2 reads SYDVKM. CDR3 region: CASSLLANYGYTF. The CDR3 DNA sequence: TGTGCCAGCAGTTTATTGGCCAACTATGGCTACACCTTC.

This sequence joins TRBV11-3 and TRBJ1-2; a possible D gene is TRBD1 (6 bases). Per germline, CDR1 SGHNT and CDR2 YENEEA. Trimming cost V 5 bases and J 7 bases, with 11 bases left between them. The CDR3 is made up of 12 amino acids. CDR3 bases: TGTGCCAGCAGCGATGGACAGTTTGGCTACACCTTC. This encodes CASSDGQFGYTF.

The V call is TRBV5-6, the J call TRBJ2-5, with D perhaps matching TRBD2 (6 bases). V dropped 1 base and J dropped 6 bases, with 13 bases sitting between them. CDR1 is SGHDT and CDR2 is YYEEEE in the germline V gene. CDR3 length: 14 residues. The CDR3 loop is CASSLSAGRKTQYF. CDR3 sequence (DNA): TGTGCCAGCAGCTTGTCTGCGGGAAGGAAGACCCAGTACTTC.

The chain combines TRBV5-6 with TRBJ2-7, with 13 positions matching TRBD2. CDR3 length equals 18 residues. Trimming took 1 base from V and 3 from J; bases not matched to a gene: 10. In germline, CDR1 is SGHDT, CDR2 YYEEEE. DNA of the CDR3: TGTGCCAGCAGCTTGCACCGGACTAGCGGGAGATGGGACTACGAGCAGTACTTC. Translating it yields CASSLHRTSGRWDYEQYF.

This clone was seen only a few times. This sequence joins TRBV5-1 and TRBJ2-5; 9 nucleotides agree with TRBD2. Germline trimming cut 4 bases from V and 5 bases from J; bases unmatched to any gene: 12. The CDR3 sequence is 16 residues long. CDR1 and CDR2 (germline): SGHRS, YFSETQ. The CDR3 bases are TGCGCCAGCAGCCCGGGGGGTAGCGGGAGCAAGGAGACCCAGTACTTC. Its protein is CASSPGGSGSKETQYF.